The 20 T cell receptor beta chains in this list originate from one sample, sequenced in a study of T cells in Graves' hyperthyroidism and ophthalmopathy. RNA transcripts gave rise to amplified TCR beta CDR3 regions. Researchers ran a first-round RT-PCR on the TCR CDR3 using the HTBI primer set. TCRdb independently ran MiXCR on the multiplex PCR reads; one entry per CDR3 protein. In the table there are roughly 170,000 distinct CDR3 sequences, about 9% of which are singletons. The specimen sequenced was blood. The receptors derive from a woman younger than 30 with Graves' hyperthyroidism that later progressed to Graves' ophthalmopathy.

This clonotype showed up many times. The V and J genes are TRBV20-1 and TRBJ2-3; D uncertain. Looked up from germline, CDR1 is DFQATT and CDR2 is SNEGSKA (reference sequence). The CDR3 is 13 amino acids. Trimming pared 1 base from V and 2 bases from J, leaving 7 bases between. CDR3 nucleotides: TGCAGTGCTAGAGCCGGCTTCACAGATACGCAGTATTTT. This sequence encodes CSARAGFTDTQYF.

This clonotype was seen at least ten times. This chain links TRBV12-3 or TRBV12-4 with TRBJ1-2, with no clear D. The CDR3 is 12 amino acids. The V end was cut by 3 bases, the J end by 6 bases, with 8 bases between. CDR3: CASSFGGDGYTF. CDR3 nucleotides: TGTGCCAGCAGTTTTGGAGGTGATGGCTACACCTTC.

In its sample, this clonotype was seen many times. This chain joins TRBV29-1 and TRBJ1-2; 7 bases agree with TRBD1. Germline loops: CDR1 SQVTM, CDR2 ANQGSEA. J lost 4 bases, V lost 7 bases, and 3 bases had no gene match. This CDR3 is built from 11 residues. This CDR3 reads CSDRTGYGYTF. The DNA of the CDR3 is TGCAGCGATCGGACAGGCTATGGCTACACCTTC.

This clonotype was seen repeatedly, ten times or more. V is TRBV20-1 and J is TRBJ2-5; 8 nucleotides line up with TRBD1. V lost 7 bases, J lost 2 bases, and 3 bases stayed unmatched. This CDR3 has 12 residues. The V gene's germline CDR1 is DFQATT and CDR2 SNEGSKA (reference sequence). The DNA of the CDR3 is TGCAGTGGGCACAGGGGGCAAGAGACCCAGTACTTC. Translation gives CSGHRGQETQYF.

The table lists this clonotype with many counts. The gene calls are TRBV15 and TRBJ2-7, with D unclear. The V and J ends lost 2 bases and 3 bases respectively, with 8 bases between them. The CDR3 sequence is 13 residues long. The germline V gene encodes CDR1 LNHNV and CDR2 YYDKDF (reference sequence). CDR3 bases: TGTGCCACCAGCAGAACCCGGGTCTACGAGCAGTACTTC. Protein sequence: CATSRTRVYEQYF.

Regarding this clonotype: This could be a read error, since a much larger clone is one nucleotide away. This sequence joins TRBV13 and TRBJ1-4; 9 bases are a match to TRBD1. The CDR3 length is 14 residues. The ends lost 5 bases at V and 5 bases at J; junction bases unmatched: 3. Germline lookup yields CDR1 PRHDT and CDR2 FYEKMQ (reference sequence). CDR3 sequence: CASSQGTGNEKLFF. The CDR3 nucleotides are TGTGCCAGCAGCCAAGGGACAGGGAATGAAAAACTGTTTTTT.

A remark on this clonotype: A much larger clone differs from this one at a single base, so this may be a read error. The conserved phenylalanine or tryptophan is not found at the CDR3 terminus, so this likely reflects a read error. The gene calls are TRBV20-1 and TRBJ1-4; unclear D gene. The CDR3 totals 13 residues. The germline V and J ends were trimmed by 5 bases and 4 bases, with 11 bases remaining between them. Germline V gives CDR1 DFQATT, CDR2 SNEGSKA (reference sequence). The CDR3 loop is CSAGSANNEKLFI. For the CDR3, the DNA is TGCAGTGCTGGGTCCGCTAATAATGAAAAACTGTTTATT.

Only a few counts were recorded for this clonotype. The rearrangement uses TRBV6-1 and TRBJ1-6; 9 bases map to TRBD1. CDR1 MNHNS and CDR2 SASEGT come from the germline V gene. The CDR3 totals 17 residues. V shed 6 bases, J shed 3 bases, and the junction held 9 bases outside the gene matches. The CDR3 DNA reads TGTGCCAGCAGGAGACTGACGGACAGGGGCTATAATTCACCCCTCCACTTT. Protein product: CASRRLTDRGYNSPLHF.

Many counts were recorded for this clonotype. CDR3 bases: TGTGCCTGGTCATACGGACTCAGCGGCTACGAGCAGTACTTC. Protein product: CAWSYGLSGYEQYF. V and J are TRBV30 and TRBJ2-7, with D possibly TRBD2 on 5 matching bases. V was pared by 5 bases and J by 3 bases, with 17 bases between. CDR1 and CDR2 from the germline V gene are GTSNPN and SVGIG (reference sequence). The CDR3 is made up of 14 amino acids.

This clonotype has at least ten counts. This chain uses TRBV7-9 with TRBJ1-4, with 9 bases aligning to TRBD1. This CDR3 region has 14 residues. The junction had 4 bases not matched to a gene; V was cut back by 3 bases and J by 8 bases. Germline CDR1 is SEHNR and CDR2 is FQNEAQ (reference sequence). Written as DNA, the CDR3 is TGTGCCAGCAGCTTGGGGACAGGGACGGAAAAACTGTTTTTT. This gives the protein CASSLGTGTEKLFF.

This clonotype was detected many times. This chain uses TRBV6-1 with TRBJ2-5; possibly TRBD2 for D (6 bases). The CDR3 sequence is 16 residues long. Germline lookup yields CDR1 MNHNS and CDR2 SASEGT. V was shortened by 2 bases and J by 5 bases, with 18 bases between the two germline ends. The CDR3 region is CASSEFISGSGETQYF. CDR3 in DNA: TGTGCCAGCAGTGAATTCATTTCAGGGAGCGGGGAGACCCAGTACTTC.

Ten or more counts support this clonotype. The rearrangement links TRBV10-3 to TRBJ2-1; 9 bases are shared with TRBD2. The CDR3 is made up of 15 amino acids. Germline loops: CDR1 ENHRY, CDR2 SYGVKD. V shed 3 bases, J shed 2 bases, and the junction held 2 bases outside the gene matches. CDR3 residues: CAISDPSGTYNEQFF. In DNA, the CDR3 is TGTGCCATCAGTGACCCTAGCGGGACCTACAATGAGCAGTTCTTC.

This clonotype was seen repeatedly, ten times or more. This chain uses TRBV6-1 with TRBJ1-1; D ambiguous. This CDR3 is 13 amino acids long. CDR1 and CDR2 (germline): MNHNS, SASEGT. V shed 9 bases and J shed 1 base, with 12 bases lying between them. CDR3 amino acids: CASRRSKNTEAFF. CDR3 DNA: TGTGCCAGTCGGAGATCGAAGAACACTGAAGCTTTCTTT.

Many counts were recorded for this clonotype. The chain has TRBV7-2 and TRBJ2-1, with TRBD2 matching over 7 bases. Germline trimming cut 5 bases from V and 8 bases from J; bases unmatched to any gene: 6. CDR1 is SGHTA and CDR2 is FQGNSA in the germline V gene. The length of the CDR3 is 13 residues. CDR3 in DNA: TGTGCCAGCAGCGGTATCGCGGGGGATGAGCAGTTCTTC. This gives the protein CASSGIAGDEQFF. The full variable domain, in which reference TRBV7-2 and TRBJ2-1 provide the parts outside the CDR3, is GAGVSQSPSNKVTEKGKDVELRCDPISGHTALYWYRQSLGQGLEFLIYFQGNSAPDKSGLPSDRFSAERTGGSVSTLTIQRTQQEDSAVYLCASSGIAGDEQFFGPGTRLTVL.

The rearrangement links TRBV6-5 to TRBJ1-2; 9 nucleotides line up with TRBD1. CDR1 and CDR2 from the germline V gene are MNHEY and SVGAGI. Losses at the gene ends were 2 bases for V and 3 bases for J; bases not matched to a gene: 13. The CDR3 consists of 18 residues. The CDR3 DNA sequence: TGTGCCAGCAGTTACCGGTTCCCAAACAGGGGGCAGGACTATGGCTACACCTTC. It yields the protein CASSYRFPNRGQDYGYTF.

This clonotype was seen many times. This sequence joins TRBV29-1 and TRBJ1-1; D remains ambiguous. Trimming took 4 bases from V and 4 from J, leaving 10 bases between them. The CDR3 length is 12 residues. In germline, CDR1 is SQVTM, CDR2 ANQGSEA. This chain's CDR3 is CSVVRGGTEAFF. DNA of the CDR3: TGCAGCGTTGTCCGGGGAGGCACTGAAGCTTTCTTT.

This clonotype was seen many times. The CDR3 DNA sequence: TGCGCCAGCAGCTCCCGGACAGGGGGCATCAACGAGCAGTACTTC. It codes for CASSSRTGGINEQYF. The V gene is TRBV5-1, the J gene TRBJ2-7, with 11 bases aligning to TRBD1. CDR1 SGHRS and CDR2 YFSETQ come from the germline V gene. The CDR3 covers 15 residues. V lost 3 bases, J lost 5 bases, and 7 bases stayed unmatched.

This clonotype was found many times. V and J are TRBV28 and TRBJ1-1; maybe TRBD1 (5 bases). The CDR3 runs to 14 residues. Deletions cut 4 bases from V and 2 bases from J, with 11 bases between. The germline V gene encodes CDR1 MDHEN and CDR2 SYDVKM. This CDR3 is CASSWGGSNTEAFF. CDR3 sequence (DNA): TGTGCCAGCAGTTGGGGGGGATCAAACACTGAAGCTTTCTTT. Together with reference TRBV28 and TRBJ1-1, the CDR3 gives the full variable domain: DVKVTQSSRYLVKRTGEKVFLECVQDMDHENMFWYRQDPGLGLRLIYFSYDVKMKEKGDIPEGYSVSREKKERFSLILESASTNQTSMYLCASSWGGSNTEAFFGQGTRLTVV.

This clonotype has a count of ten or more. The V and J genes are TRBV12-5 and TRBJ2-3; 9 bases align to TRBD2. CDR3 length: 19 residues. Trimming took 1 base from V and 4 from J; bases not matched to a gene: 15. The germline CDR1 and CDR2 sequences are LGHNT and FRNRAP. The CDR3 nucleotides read TGTGCTAGTGGTTTGGGGAGGGGAGGTAGTCTAGCGGGGTCAGATACGCAGTATTTT. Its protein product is CASGLGRGGSLAGSDTQYF.

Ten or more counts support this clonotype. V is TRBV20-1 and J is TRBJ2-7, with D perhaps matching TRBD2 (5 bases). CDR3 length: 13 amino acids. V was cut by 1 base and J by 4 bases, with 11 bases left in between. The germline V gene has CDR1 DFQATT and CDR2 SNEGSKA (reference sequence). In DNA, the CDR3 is TGCAGTGCTAGAGCAAGCCGGAGGTACGAGCAGTACTTC. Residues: CSARASRRYEQYF.